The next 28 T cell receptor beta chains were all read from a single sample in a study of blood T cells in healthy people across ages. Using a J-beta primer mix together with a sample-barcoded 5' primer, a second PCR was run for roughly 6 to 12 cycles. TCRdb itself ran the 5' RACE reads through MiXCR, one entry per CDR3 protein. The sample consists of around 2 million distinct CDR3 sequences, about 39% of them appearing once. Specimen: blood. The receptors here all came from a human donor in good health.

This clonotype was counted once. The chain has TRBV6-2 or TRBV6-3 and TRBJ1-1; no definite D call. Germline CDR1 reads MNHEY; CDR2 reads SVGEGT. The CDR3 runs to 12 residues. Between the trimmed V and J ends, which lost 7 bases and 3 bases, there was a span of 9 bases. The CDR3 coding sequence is TGTGCCAGCACATCGTTTCACACTGAAGCTTTCTTT. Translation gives CASTSFHTEAFF.

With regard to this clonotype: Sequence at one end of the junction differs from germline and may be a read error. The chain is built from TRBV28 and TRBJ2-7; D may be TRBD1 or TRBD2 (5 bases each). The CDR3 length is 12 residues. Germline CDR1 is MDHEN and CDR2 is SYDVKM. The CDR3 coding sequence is TGTGCCGGCAGCCTCCGGGACCGGGGGCAGTACTTC. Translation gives CAGSLRDRGQYF.

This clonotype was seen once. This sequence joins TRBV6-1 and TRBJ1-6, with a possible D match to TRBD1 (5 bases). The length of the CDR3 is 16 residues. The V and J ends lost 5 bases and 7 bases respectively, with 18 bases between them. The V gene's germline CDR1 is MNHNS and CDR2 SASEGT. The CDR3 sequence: CASSSQGVENNSPLHF. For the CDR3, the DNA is TGTGCCAGCAGTTCCCAGGGCGTAGAGAACAATTCACCCCTCCACTTT.

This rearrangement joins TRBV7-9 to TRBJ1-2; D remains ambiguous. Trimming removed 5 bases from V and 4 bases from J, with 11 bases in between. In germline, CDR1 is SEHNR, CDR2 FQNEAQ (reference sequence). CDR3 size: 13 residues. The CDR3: CASSINAAYGYTF. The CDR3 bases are TGTGCCAGCAGCATAAACGCAGCCTATGGCTACACCTTC.

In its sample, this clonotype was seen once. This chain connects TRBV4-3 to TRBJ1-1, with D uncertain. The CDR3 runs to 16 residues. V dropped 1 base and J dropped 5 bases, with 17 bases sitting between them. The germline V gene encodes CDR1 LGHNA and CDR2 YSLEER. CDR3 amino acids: CASSQGLGISGTEAFF. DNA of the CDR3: TGCGCCAGCAGCCAAGGTCTTGGCATCTCTGGTACTGAAGCTTTCTTT.

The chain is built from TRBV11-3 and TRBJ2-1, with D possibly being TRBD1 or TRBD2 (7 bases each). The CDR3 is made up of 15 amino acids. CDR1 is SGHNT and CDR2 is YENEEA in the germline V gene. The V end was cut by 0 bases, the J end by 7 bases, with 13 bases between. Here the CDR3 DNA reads TGTGCCAGCAGCTTAGATGGGCAGGGGGGGAATGAGCAGTTCTTC. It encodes CASSLDGQGGNEQFF.

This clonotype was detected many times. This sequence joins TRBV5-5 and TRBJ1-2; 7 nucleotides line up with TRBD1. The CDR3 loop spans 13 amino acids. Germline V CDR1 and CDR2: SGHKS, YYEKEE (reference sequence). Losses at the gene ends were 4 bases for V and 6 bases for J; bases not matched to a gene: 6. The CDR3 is CASSPGTVNGYTF. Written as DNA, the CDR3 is TGTGCCAGCAGCCCCGGGACAGTAAATGGCTACACCTTC.

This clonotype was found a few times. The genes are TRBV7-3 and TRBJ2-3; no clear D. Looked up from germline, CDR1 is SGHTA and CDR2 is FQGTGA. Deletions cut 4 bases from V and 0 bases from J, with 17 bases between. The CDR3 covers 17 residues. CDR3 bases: TGTGCCAGCAGCTCAGACGGACGAAGAAGAAGCACAGATACGCAGTATTTT. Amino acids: CASSSDGRRRSTDTQYF.

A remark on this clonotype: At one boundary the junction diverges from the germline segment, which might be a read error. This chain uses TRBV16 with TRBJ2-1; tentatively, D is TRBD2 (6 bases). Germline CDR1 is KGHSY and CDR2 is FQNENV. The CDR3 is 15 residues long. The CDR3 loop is CASSPAGRSYNERFF. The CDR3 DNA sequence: TGTGCCAGCAGCCCTGCGGGGCGCTCCTACAATGAGCGGTTCTTC.

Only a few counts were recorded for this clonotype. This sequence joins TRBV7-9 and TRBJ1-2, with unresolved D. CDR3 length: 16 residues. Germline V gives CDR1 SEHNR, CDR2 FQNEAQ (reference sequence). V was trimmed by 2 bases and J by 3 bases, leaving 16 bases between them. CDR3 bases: TGTGCCAGCAGCTTATTCCCCGCCCCTCGGGACTATGGCTACACCTTC. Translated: CASSLFPAPRDYGYTF.

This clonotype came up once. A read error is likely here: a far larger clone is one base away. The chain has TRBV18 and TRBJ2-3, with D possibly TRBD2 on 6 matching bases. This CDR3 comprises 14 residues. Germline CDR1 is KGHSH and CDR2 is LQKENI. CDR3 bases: TGTGCCAGCTCACCAGGTACCGGGACTGATACGCGGTATTTT. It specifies CASSPGTGTDTRYF. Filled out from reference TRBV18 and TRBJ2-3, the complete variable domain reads NAGVMQNPRHLVRRRGQEARLRCSPMKGHSHVYWYRQLPEEGLKFMVYLQKENIIDESGMPKERFSAEFPKEGPSILRIQQVVRGDSAAYFCASSPGTGTDTRYFGPGTRLTVL.

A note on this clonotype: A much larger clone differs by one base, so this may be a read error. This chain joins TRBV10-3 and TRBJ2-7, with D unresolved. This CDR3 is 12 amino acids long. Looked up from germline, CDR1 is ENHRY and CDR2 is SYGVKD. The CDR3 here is CASSDMSWEQYF. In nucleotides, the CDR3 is TGTGCCAGCAGTGATATGTCTTGGGAGCAGTACTTC.

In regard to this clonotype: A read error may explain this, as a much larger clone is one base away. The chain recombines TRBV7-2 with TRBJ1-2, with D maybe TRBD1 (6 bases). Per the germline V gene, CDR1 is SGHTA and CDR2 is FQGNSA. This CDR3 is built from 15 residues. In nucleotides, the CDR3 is TGTGCCTGCAGCTTAGCAGCCGGGGGGCTGCATGGCTACACCTTC. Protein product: CACSLAAGGLHGYTF.

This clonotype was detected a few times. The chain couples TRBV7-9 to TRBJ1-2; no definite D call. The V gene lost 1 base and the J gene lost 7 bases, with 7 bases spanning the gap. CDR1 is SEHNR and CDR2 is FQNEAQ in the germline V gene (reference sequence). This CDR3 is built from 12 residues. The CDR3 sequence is CASSLVPSGYTF. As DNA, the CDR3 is TGTGCCAGCAGCTTAGTCCCTTCTGGCTACACCTTC.

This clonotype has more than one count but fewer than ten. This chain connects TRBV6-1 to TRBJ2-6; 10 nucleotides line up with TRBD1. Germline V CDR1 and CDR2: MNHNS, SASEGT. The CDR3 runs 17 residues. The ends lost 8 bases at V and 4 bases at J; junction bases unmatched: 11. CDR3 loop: CASFGTGVPEGANVLTF. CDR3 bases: TGTGCCAGCTTTGGGACAGGGGTGCCCGAGGGGGCCAACGTCCTGACTTTC.

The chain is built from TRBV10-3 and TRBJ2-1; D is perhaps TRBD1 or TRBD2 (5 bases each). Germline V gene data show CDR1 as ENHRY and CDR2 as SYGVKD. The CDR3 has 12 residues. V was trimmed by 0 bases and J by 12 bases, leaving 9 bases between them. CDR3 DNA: TGTGCCATCAGTGAGTCAGGTGGGGGGCAGTTCTTC. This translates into CAISESGGGQFF.

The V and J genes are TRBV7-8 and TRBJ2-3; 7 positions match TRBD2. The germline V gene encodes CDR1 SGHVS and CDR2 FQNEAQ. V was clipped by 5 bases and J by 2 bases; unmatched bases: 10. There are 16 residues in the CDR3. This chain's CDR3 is CASSPLSGVYTDTQYF. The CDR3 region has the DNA TGTGCCAGCAGCCCGCTGAGCGGGGTCTACACAGATACGCAGTATTTT.

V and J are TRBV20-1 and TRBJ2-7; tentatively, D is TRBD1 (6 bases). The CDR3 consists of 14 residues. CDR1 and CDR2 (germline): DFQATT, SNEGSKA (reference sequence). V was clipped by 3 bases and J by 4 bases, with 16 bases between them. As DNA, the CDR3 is TGCAGTGCTAGGGGAGCAGGGGCGGGTTACGAGCAGTACTTC. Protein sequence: CSARGAGAGYEQYF.

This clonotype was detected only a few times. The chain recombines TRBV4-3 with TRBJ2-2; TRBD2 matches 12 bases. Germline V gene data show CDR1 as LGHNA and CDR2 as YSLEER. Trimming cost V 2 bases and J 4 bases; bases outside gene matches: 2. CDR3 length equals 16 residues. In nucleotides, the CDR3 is TGCGCCAGCAGCCAAACTAGCGGGGGGTTCACCGGGGAGCTGTTTTTT. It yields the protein CASSQTSGGFTGELFF.

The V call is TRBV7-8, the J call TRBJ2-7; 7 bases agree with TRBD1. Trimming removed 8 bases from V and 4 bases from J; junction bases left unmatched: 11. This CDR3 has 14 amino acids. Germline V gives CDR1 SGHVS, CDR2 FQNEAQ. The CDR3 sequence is CASAHGTELYEQYF. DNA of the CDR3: TGTGCCAGCGCCCATGGGACAGAGCTTTACGAGCAGTACTTC.

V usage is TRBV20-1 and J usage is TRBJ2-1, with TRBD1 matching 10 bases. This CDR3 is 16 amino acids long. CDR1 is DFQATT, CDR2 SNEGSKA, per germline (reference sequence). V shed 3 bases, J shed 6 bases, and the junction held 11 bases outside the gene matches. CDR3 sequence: CSARIPAGTGANEQFF. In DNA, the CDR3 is TGCAGTGCTAGGATCCCCGCCGGGACAGGGGCCAATGAGCAGTTCTTC.

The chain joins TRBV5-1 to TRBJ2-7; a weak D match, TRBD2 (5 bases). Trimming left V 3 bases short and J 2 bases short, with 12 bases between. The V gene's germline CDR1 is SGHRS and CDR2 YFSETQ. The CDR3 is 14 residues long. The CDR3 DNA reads TGCGCCAGCAGCTGGGGAGACCGTCCCTACGAGCAGTACTTC. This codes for CASSWGDRPYEQYF. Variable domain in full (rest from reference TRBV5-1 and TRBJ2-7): KAGVTQTPRYLIKTRGQQVTLSCSPISGHRSVSWYQQTPGQGLQFLFEYFSETQRNKGNFPGRFSGRQFSNSRSEMNVSTLELGDSALYLCASSWGDRPYEQYFGPGTRLTVT.

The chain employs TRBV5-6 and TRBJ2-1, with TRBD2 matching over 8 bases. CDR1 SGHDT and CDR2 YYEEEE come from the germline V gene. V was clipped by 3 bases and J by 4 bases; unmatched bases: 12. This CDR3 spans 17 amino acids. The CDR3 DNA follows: TGTGCCAGCAGCTATAGGCCCGGGGGGGCCGTTTACAATGAGCAGTTCTTC. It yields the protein CASSYRPGGAVYNEQFF.

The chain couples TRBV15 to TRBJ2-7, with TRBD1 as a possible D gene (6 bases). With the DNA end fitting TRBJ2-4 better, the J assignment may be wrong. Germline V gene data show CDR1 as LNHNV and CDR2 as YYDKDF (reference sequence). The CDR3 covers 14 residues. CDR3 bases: TGTGCCACCAGCAGAGGGTCTGAGGGGGACATTCAGTACTTC. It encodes CATSRGSEGDIQYF.

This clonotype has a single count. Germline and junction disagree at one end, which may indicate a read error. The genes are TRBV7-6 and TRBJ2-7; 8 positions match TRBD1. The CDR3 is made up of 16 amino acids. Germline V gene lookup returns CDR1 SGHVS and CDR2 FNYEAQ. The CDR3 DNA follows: TGTGCCGGCAGCGGGCCGGGACAGGTTTCGACCTACGAGCAGTACTTC. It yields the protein CAGSGPGQVSTYEQYF.

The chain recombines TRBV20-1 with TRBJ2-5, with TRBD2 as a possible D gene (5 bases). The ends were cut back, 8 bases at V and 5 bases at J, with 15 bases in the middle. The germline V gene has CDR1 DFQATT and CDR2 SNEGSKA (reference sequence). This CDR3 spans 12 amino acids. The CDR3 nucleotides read TGCAGTCTGCCGAGGGTCGGCGAGACCCAGTACTTC. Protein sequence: CSLPRVGETQYF.

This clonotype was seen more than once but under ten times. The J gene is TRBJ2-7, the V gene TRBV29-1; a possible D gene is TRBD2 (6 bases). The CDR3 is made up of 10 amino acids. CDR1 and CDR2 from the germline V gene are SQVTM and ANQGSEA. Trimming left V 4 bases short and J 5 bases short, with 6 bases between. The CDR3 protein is CSVGGDEQYF. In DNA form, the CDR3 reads TGCAGCGTTGGGGGGGACGAGCAGTACTTC.

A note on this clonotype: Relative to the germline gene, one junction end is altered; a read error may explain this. The CDR3 loop reads CSAELAGGDTDTQYF. The CDR3 DNA reads as TGCAGCGCTGAACTAGCGGGAGGGGATACAGATACGCAGTATTTT. The chain links TRBV29-1 to TRBJ2-3, with TRBD2 identical over 13 bases. The CDR3 loop spans 15 amino acids. Germline CDR1 reads SQVTM; CDR2 reads ANQGSEA.